Below, 23 T cell receptor beta chains from the same sample are listed, as sequenced in a study of blood T cell repertoires in COVID-19. This table comes from immunoSEQ multiplex PCR, and its TCRdb copy is limited to in-frame clones, with some not included. Of approximately 200,000 clones listed, less than 90% are singletons. The sequenced sample was PBMCs or T cells enriched from blood (not recorded which). Receptor source: a woman aged 30 to 39 who had been exposed to COVID-19.

This chain joins TRBV5-6 and TRBJ1-1; D uncertain. The V gene's germline CDR1 is SGHDT and CDR2 YYEEEE. Trimming stripped 0 bases from V and 4 bases from J, with 19 bases between. This CDR3 spans 17 amino acids. CDR3: CASSLAWETAVGTEAFF. DNA of the CDR3: TGTGCCAGCAGCTTGGCTTGGGAGACGGCAGTTGGCACTGAAGCTTTCTTT.

V gene TRBV18 combines with J gene TRBJ1-1; a possible D gene is TRBD1 (5 bases). Trimming pared 10 bases from V and 10 bases from J, leaving 31 bases between. The CDR3 runs 16 residues. In germline, CDR1 is KGHSH, CDR2 LQKENI. The chain's CDR3 is CANSRWPAGPENAAFF. CDR3 in DNA: TGTGCCAACTCCCGCTGGCCAGCGGGGCCGGAGAATGCAGCTTTCTTT.

This clone was detected only a few times. The rearrangement joins TRBV12-5 to TRBJ2-2, with 7 bases aligning to TRBD1. Losses at the gene ends were 10 bases for V and 5 bases for J; bases not matched to a gene: 4. This CDR3 is 12 amino acids long. CDR1 LGHNT and CDR2 FRNRAP come from the germline V gene. The CDR3 protein is CATGRGTGELFF. CDR3 nucleotide sequence: TGTGCTACGGGCAGGGGGACCGGGGAGCTGTTTTTT.

The chain recombines TRBV5-1 with TRBJ2-2; 8 bases match TRBD2. CDR1 is SGHRS and CDR2 is YFSETQ in the germline V gene. With 1 base clipped from V and 3 bases from J, the junction kept 8 bases outside the gene matches. This CDR3 contains 17 residues. The CDR3 loop is CASSLWYAGGDTGELFF. Here the CDR3 DNA reads TGCGCCAGCAGCTTGTGGTATGCGGGGGGAGACACCGGGGAGCTGTTTTTT.

The chain couples TRBV2 to TRBJ2-1; tentative D call: TRBD1 (6 bases). This CDR3 has 15 residues. The germline V gene encodes CDR1 SNHLY and CDR2 FYNNEI. The germline V and J ends were trimmed by 6 bases and 6 bases, with 18 bases remaining between them. CDR3 in amino acids: CASSDRQSDPNEQFF. The CDR3 DNA reads as TGTGCCAGCAGCGACAGGCAGTCAGACCCCAATGAGCAGTTCTTC.

The CDR3 here is CASSGNSGGGNEQFF. The CDR3 coding sequence is TGTGCCAGCAGCGGAAATAGCGGGGGAGGTAATGAGCAGTTCTTC. The genes are TRBV9 and TRBJ2-1, with 9 bases identical to TRBD2. The CDR3 extends over 15 amino acids. V was clipped by 3 bases and J by 7 bases; unmatched bases: 8. Germline values: CDR1 SGDLS, CDR2 YYNGEE.

The V call is TRBV10-3, the J call TRBJ1-6; the D is unclear. Per the germline V gene, CDR1 is ENHRY and CDR2 is SYGVKD. V gave up 3 bases and J gave up 5 bases, with 8 bases separating them. The CDR3 contains 14 residues. The CDR3 protein is CAISESSDNSPLHF. The CDR3 DNA reads as TGTGCCATCAGTGAATCGTCGGATAATTCACCCCTCCACTTT.

The V and J genes are TRBV24-1 and TRBJ1-2; TRBD1 is a possible D gene (6 bases). This CDR3 has 15 residues. Between the trimmed V and J ends, which lost 5 bases and 2 bases, there was a span of 14 bases. Germline V gene sequence: CDR1 KGHDR, CDR2 SFDVKD. CDR3 DNA: TGTGCCACCAGTGGAACAGGGACTACGAACTATGGCTACACCTTC. This encodes CATSGTGTTNYGYTF.

The chain's CDR3 is CASSFVGGGHEQYF. CDR3 nucleotides: TGTGCCAGCAGTTTTGTTGGGGGCGGGCACGAGCAGTACTTC. The V gene is TRBV27, the J gene TRBJ2-7; the D gene is possibly TRBD1 (6 bases). From germline, CDR1 is MNHEY and CDR2 SMNVEV (reference sequence). The CDR3 contains 14 residues. Trimming cost V 3 bases and J 5 bases, with 14 bases left between them.

The chain is built from TRBV10-3 and TRBJ2-3, with 14 bases that match TRBD2. Germline values: CDR1 ENHRY, CDR2 SYGVKD. With V trimmed by 11 bases and J by 3 bases, 13 bases remained unmatched. The CDR3 has 17 amino acids. As DNA, the CDR3 is TGTGCCTCCCAGACTAGCGGGGGGGCCAAGGGGACAGATACGCAGTATTTT. It encodes CASQTSGGAKGTDTQYF.

This clone was found once. The chain recombines TRBV15 with TRBJ1-5, with a tentative D call TRBD1 (5 bases). The V gene lost 5 bases and the J gene lost 2 bases, with 13 bases spanning the gap. Looked up from germline, CDR1 is LNHNV and CDR2 is YYDKDF (reference sequence). This CDR3 region has 15 residues. In nucleotides, the CDR3 is TGTGCCACCAGCCCACTCAGGGAGGGCAATCAGCCCCAGCATTTT. Its translation: CATSPLREGNQPQHF.

The rearrangement links TRBV24-1 to TRBJ2-7, with a weak D call TRBD2 (6 bases). Germline CDR1 and CDR2: KGHDR and SFDVKD. This CDR3 is 14 amino acids long. The V end lost 5 bases, the J end lost 2 bases, and 12 bases lay between the germline ends. The CDR3 loop reads CATSAGGTPYEQYF. In nucleotides, the CDR3 is TGTGCCACCAGTGCCGGGGGAACCCCCTACGAGCAGTACTTC.

The V and J genes are TRBV2 and TRBJ2-7; the match to TRBD1 covers 7 bases. J lost 2 bases, V lost 6 bases, and 1 base had no gene match. CDR1 is SNHLY and CDR2 is FYNNEI in the germline V gene. The CDR3 has 12 residues. In DNA, the CDR3 is TGTGCCAGCAGCCAGGGGGCCTACGAGCAGTACTTC. This translates into CASSQGAYEQYF.

This clone was observed a single time. The J gene is TRBJ2-2, the V gene TRBV6-2 or TRBV6-3, with D possibly being TRBD1 (5 bases). Trimming removed 2 bases from V and 4 bases from J, with 14 bases in between. The CDR3 runs to 16 residues. Germline V gives CDR1 MNHEY, CDR2 SVGEGT. The DNA for the CDR3 is TGTGCCAGCAGTTACCGCAGGGTAGTAGGCACCGGGGAGCTGTTTTTT. Amino acid sequence: CASSYRRVVGTGELFF.

This clone was seen a few times. The chain uses TRBV19 and TRBJ2-5; perhaps TRBD1 as D (5 bases). V gave up 1 base and J gave up 7 bases, with 7 bases separating them. In germline, CDR1 is LNHDA, CDR2 SQIVND (reference sequence). The CDR3 is 12 residues long. The CDR3 DNA sequence: TGTGCCAGTAGTATAGCCCAGGGGACCCAGTACTTC. As protein: CASSIAQGTQYF.

The genes are TRBV5-1 and TRBJ1-2, with 9 nucleotides matching TRBD1. Losses at the gene ends were 1 base for V and 4 bases for J; bases not matched to a gene: 11. The germline gives CDR1 SGHRS, CDR2 YFSETQ. CDR3 length equals 17 residues. CDR3 loop: CASSLRGTGRVGYGYTF. CDR3 DNA sequence: TGCGCCAGCAGCTTGCGAGGGACAGGGCGTGTTGGCTATGGCTACACCTTC.

The genes are TRBV19 and TRBJ2-7; tentative D call: TRBD1 (5 bases). This CDR3 spans 14 amino acids. Germline V gives CDR1 LNHDA, CDR2 SQIVND (reference sequence). Trimming left V 3 bases short and J 4 bases short, with 13 bases between. The CDR3 region is CASSIFQGGYEQYF. CDR3 DNA sequence: TGTGCCAGTAGTATCTTCCAGGGCGGATACGAGCAGTACTTC.

The chain couples TRBV7-9 to TRBJ2-3; D perhaps matches TRBD1 (6 bases). CDR1 is SEHNR and CDR2 is FQNEAQ in the germline V gene (reference sequence). With 1 base removed from V and 10 bases from J, the gap between germline ends came to 15 bases. This CDR3 contains 14 residues. The CDR3 DNA follows: TGTGCCAGCAGCTTAGGGGCACACAGGGCCTCGCAGTATTTT. It translates to CASSLGAHRASQYF.

The CDR3 DNA follows: TGTGCCAGCAGCGTGGATGTCAGGTTGGATTCACCCCTCCACTTT. Protein: CASSVDVRLDSPLHF. This chain uses TRBV7-9 with TRBJ1-6; D is ambiguous. With 5 bases removed from V and 8 bases from J, the gap between germline ends came to 16 bases. Per the germline V gene, CDR1 is SEHNR and CDR2 is FQNEAQ (reference sequence). This CDR3 region has 15 residues.

The gene calls are TRBV9 and TRBJ1-2, with D tentatively TRBD1 (5 bases). Germline V gives CDR1 SGDLS, CDR2 YYNGEE. V was clipped by 2 bases and J by 4 bases, with 12 bases between them. The length of the CDR3 is 14 residues. The CDR3: CASSVQSDTYGYTF. CDR3 sequence (DNA): TGTGCCAGCAGCGTTCAGTCGGACACCTATGGCTACACCTTC. The whole variable domain, filled in from reference TRBV9 and TRBJ1-2, reads DSGVTQTPKHLITATGQRVTLRCSPRSGDLSVYWYQQSLDQGLQFLIQYYNGEERAKGNILERFSAQQFPDLHSELNLSSLELGDSALYFCASSVQSDTYGYTFGSGTRLTVV.

The chain uses TRBV4-1 and TRBJ2-7; 7 bases fit TRBD1. J gave up 4 bases and V 0 bases, and 3 bases lay outside the gene matches. The CDR3 is 14 amino acids. The V gene's germline CDR1 is MGHRA and CDR2 YSYEKL. In DNA form, the CDR3 reads TGCGCCAGCAGCCAAGACCCGACAGGGTACGAGCAGTACTTC. Translation gives CASSQDPTGYEQYF.

The chain employs TRBV5-1 and TRBJ2-2; D possibly corresponds to TRBD2 (5 bases). Germline values: CDR1 SGHRS, CDR2 YFSETQ. Deletions cut 2 bases from V and 6 bases from J, with 17 bases between. The CDR3 sequence is 16 residues long. This CDR3 is CASSFPNREGSGELFF. The CDR3 DNA sequence: TGCGCCAGCAGCTTCCCAAACCGAGAGGGTTCCGGGGAGCTGTTTTTT.

The chain couples TRBV5-8 to TRBJ1-6; 7 bases line up with TRBD1. Germline values: CDR1 SGHTS, CDR2 YDEGEE. CDR3 length: 17 amino acids. V lost 1 base, J lost 4 bases, and 8 bases stayed unmatched. The CDR3 is CASSLSAGTDYNSPLHF. The DNA of the CDR3 is TGTGCCAGCAGCTTGTCTGCGGGGACAGATTATAATTCACCCCTCCACTTT.